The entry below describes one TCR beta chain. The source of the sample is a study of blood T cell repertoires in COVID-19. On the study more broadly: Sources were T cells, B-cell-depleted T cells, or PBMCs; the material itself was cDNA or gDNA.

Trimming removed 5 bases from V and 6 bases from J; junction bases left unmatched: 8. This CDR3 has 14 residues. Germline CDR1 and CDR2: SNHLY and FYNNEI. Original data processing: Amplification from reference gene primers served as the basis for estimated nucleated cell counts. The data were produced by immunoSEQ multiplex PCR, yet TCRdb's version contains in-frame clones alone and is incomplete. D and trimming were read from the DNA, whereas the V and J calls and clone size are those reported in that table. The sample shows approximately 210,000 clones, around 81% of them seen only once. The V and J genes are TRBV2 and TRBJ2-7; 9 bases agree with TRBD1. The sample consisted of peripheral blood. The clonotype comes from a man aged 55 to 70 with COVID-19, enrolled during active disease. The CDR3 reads CASSPGGTGFEQYF. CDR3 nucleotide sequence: TGTGCCAGCAGTCCAGGAGGGACAGGGTTCGAGCAGTACTTC.